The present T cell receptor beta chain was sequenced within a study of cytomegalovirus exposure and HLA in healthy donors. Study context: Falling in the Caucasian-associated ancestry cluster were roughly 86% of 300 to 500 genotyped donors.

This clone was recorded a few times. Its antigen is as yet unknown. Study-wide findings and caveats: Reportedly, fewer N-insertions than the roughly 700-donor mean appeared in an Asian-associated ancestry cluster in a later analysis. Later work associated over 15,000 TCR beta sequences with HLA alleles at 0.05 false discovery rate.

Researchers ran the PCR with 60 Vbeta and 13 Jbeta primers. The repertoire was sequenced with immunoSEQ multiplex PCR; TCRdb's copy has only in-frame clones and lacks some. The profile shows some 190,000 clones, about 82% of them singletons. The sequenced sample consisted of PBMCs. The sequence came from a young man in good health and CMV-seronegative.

Here the CDR3 DNA reads TGTGCCAGCAGTTACGGGACAGGGTTGGAAAAACTGTTTTTT. Protein sequence: CASSYGTGLEKLFF. The V and J genes are TRBV6-6 and TRBJ1-4, with 9 bases matching TRBD1. The germline V gene encodes CDR1 MNHNY and CDR2 SVGAGI (reference sequence). The CDR3 loop spans 14 amino acids. Trimming took 2 bases from V and 8 from J; bases not matched to a gene: 3.